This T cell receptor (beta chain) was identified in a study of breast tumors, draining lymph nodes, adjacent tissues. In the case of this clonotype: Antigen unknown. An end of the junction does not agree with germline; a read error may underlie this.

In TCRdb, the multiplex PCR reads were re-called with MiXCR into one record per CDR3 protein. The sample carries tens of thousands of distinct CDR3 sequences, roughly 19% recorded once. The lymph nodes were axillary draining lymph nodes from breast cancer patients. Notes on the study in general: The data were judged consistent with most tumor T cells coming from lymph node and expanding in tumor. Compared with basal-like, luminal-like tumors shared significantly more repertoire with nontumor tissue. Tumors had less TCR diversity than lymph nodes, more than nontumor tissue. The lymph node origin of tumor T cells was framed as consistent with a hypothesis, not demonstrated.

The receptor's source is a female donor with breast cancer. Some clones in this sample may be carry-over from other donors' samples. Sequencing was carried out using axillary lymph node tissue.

CDR3 DNA: TGTGCCAGCAGTCTAAGCTCAGGGGGCTATGGCTACATCTTC. This translates into CASSLSSGGYGYIF. V and J are TRBV6-6 and TRBJ1-2; 8 bases align to TRBD1. The CDR3 extends over 14 amino acids. Germline V lookup: CDR1 MNHNY, CDR2 SVGAGI (reference sequence).